The clone carrying this TCR beta chain has just a few counts. These data come from a study of blood T cell repertoires in COVID-19. Turning to the study itself: Both acute and convalescent COVID-19 samples were obtained from the United States, Italy and Spain. T cells, B-cell-depleted T cells, or PBMCs supplied cDNA or gDNA.

Authors' analysis steps: Amplification from reference gene primers served as the basis for estimated nucleated cell counts. Method: immunoSEQ multiplex PCR; TCRdb's copy keeps in-frame clones and lacks some. D and trimming come from the DNA, and the V and J calls and clone size come from that table. Of a few hundred thousand clones in the sample, about 87% were seen once. The receptor was derived from a woman aged 50 to 60 with acute or convalescent COVID-19. Sequencing used peripheral blood.

CDR3 amino acids: CASSLVDFSGNTIYF. The CDR3 region has the DNA TGTGCCAGCAGCTTGGTTGACTTCTCTGGAAACACCATATATTTT. This rearrangement joins TRBV5-5 to TRBJ1-3; no clear D. V dropped 0 bases and J dropped 0 bases, with 7 bases sitting between them. Germline CDR1 and CDR2: SGHKS and YYEKEE (reference sequence). CDR3 length: 15 residues.